The 13 T cell receptor beta chains reported below all come from one sample, sequenced in a study of T cell repertoires in cytomegalovirus infection (dated by TCRdb to 2018 to 2020). No antigen is known for these receptors. The reads were generated on an Illumina HiSeq 1500. TCRdb passed the public sequencing reads through fastp at Q25 and MiXCR, retaining productive beta sequences. One record per CDR3 amino acid sequence lists the most common genes and DNA. For this sample there are about 480,000 distinct CDR3 sequences; roughly a third appear just once. The ten largest clones add up to around a sixth of the sample. The treatment or condition label here, explained by the study, means: in vitro stimulation with specific CMV peptide epitopes to enrich CMV-specific T cells. The material was cultured PBMCs, obtained from culture after CMV antigen stimulation. These receptors were taken from a human donor in good health (CMV status not recorded). Some clones in this sample may be carry-over from other donors' samples.

The gene calls are TRBV6-2 or TRBV6-3 and TRBJ2-1, with D possibly being TRBD2 (5 bases). This CDR3 region has 18 residues. Trimming stripped 2 bases from V and 4 bases from J, with 21 bases between. Germline values: CDR1 MNHEY, CDR2 SVGEGT. In nucleotides, the CDR3 is TGTGCCAGCAGTTACCGGCTAGAGTACGGGTCGGGGTACAATGAGCAGTTCTTC. It translates to CASSYRLEYGSGYNEQFF.

The chain recombines TRBV7-2 with TRBJ1-2; 9 nucleotides agree with TRBD1. Germline V gives CDR1 SGHTA, CDR2 FQGNSA. The length of the CDR3 is 12 residues. Trimming at V came to 5 bases and at J to 8 bases, leaving 3 bases not matched to a gene. DNA for the CDR3: TGTGCCAGCAGCACAGGGGGCTGGGGCTACACCTTC. Translating it yields CASSTGGWGYTF.

This clonotype was seen a handful of times. V usage is TRBV7-2 and J usage is TRBJ2-3; 13 bases align to TRBD2. The CDR3 has 19 residues. V shed 5 bases, J shed 0 bases, and the junction held 11 bases outside the gene matches. Germline-derived CDR1 and CDR2 are SGHTA and FQGNSA. The CDR3 coding sequence is TGTGCCAGCAGCCTTCGACTAGCGGGAGGCGGGGGTAGCACAGATACGCAGTATTTT. Translating it yields CASSLRLAGGGGSTDTQYF.

The rearrangement links TRBV10-3 to TRBJ2-7; D is undetermined. Germline CDR1 is ENHRY and CDR2 is SYGVKD. V lost 3 bases and J 6 bases, leaving 12 bases between the germline ends. This CDR3 region has 13 residues. CDR3 sequence reads: CAISEKIPTEQYV. The CDR3, as DNA: TGTGCCATCAGTGAAAAGATACCTACCGAGCAGTACGTC.

A few counts support this clonotype. The V call is TRBV15, the J call TRBJ1-1, with D unclear. The V end was cut by 0 bases, the J end by 1 base, with 9 bases between. The CDR3 covers 15 residues. Germline values: CDR1 LNHNV, CDR2 YYDKDF (reference sequence). This chain's CDR3 is CATSRDLSRNTEAFF. CDR3 bases: TGTGCCACCAGCAGAGATCTTAGCAGGAACACTGAAGCTTTCTTT. Supplemented by reference TRBV15 and TRBJ1-1, the full variable domain reads DAMVIQNPRYQVTQFGKPVTLSCSQTLNHNVMYWYQQKSSQAPKLLFHYYDKDFNNEADTPDNFQSRRPNTSFCFLDIRSPGLGDTAMYLCATSRDLSRNTEAFFGQGTRLTVV.

Ten or more counts support this clonotype. The rearrangement joins TRBV7-6 to TRBJ2-3, with 7 bases that match TRBD1. Germline V gene data show CDR1 as SGHVS and CDR2 as FNYEAQ. The CDR3 sequence is 15 residues long. V lost 5 bases and J lost 0; bases outside the gene matches: 5. The CDR3 sequence is CASSNRQGSTDTQYF. The CDR3 nucleotides are TGTGCCAGCAGCAACCGACAGGGAAGCACAGATACGCAGTATTTT.

J is TRBJ1-1 and V is TRBV20-1; D not certain. V lost 0 bases and J 4 bases, leaving 12 bases between the germline ends. Germline CDR1 reads DFQATT; CDR2 reads SNEGSKA (reference sequence). This CDR3 is 14 amino acids long. In nucleotides, the CDR3 is TGCAGTGCTAGAGATCTTGGGCAGAGCACTGAAGCTTTCTTT. As protein: CSARDLGQSTEAFF.

The rearrangement uses TRBV7-2 and TRBJ1-2; unclear D gene. CDR3 length equals 17 residues. Per the germline V gene, CDR1 is SGHTA and CDR2 is FQGNSA. The V gene lost 1 base and the J gene lost 8 bases, with 23 bases spanning the gap. CDR3 DNA sequence: TGTGCCAGCAGCTTAGAACTATTGGACGCTTTAACTAGAGGCTACACCTTC. Translating it yields CASSLELLDALTRGYTF.

The J gene is TRBJ2-1, the V gene TRBV7-9; 7 positions agree with TRBD2. V was pared by 5 bases and J by 5 bases, with 9 bases of the junction left unmatched. The CDR3 length is 15 residues. Looked up from germline, CDR1 is SEHNR and CDR2 is FQNEAQ (reference sequence). The CDR3 DNA reads as TGTGCCAGCAGCCTCCCCGGACGGGAGGACAATGAGCAGTTCTTC. Its translation is CASSLPGREDNEQFF.

The chain couples TRBV19 to TRBJ2-1, with a possible D match to TRBD2 (5 bases). From germline, CDR1 is LNHDA and CDR2 SQIVND (reference sequence). V lost 3 bases and J lost 0, with 12 bases in between. The CDR3 length is 16 residues. CDR3 sequence: CASSIRGEYSYNEQFF. CDR3 DNA: TGTGCCAGTAGTATTCGTGGGGAGTACTCCTACAATGAGCAGTTCTTC.

This clonotype was seen only once. V usage is TRBV7-2 and J usage is TRBJ1-3; D may be TRBD1 (6 bases). This CDR3 region has 18 residues. CDR1 and CDR2 (germline): SGHTA, FQGNSA. The V gene lost 5 bases and the J gene lost 0 bases, with 20 bases spanning the gap. CDR3 residues: CASSPAGQWSLSGNTIYF. The CDR3 coding sequence is TGTGCCAGCAGCCCAGCGGGACAATGGTCCCTCTCTGGAAACACCATATATTTT. The whole variable domain, remainder taken from reference TRBV7-2 and TRBJ1-3, is GAGVSQSPSNKVTEKGKDVELRCDPISGHTALYWYRQSLGQGLEFLIYFQGNSAPDKSGLPSDRFSAERTGGSVSTLTIQRTQQEDSAVYLCASSPAGQWSLSGNTIYFGEGSWLTVV.

This clonotype was found many times. J is TRBJ1-1 and V is TRBV7-9, with unresolved D. CDR3 length equals 15 residues. V lost 5 bases and J 3 bases, leaving 16 bases between the germline ends. The germline V gene has CDR1 SEHNR and CDR2 FQNEAQ (reference sequence). This CDR3 reads CASSRFVTVDTEAFF. DNA for the CDR3: TGTGCCAGCAGCCGATTCGTCACGGTCGACACTGAAGCTTTCTTT.

This clonotype has more than one count but fewer than ten. CDR3 nucleotides: TGTGCCAGCAGCTTTAATAGCGGGAGTAATACCCAGTACTTC. Its protein is CASSFNSGSNTQYF. This rearrangement joins TRBV7-2 to TRBJ2-5, with 9 bases identical to TRBD2. The CDR3 extends over 14 amino acids. The ends lost 3 bases at V and 8 bases at J; junction bases unmatched: 7. Germline V gives CDR1 SGHTA, CDR2 FQGNSA.